This TCR beta chain was found in a study of blood T cell repertoires in COVID-19. Study context: There were acute and convalescent COVID-19 samples, and they came from the United States, Italy and Spain. PBMCs, B-cell-depleted T cells, or T cells provided the cDNA or gDNA that made up the material.

This CDR3 region has 13 residues. Trimming stripped 0 bases from V and 8 bases from J, with 11 bases between. In germline, CDR1 is SGDLS, CDR2 YYNGEE. Original methodology: Amplification from reference gene primers served as the basis for estimated nucleated cell counts. Profiling relied on immunoSEQ multiplex PCR, and the TCRdb table lists in-frame clones only, not all of them. V and J calls and clone size come straight from that table; D and trimming were deduced from the DNA. The table shows hundreds of thousands of clones, with over 80% occurring only once. The rearrangement joins TRBV9 to TRBJ1-2; D is unresolved. The source material was peripheral blood. The origin of this receptor is a woman aged 40 to 55 who had recovered from COVID-19. CDR3 DNA: TGTGCCAGCAGCGTAGCTCCCCGGAGGGGCTACACCTTC. It codes for CASSVAPRRGYTF.